One and the same sample provided the 25 T cell receptor beta chains below, sequenced in a study of CD8 T cells in Susac syndrome. RNA was extracted with the RNeasy kit, and a quantity of roughly 0.5 to 1 ug was reverse transcribed using random hexamers. A single record per CDR3 protein comes from TCRdb applying MiXCR to the immunoSEQ multiplex PCR reads. The sample records around 130,000 distinct CDR3 sequences, 94% being singletons. The sample taken for sequencing was CD4+ T cells from PBMCs. Receptors originate from a human donor in good health.

The V gene is TRBV29-1, the J gene TRBJ2-7; maybe TRBD2 (5 bases). Trimming took off 7 bases at V and 5 bases at J, with 15 bases between the two ends. CDR1 and CDR2 from the germline V gene are SQVTM and ANQGSEA. The CDR3 length is 12 residues. The CDR3 sequence is CSAALAGNEQYF. CDR3 bases: TGCAGCGCCGCTCTGGCGGGTAACGAGCAGTACTTC.

This chain joins TRBV20-1 and TRBJ1-2; D uncertain. The CDR3 is 13 amino acids. Trimming took off 0 bases at V and 6 bases at J, with 11 bases between the two ends. The germline V gene encodes CDR1 DFQATT and CDR2 SNEGSKA (reference sequence). The CDR3 here is CSARDPGSDGYTF. CDR3 coding DNA: TGCAGTGCTAGAGATCCAGGTTCGGATGGCTACACCTTC.

The CDR3 nucleotides are TGTGCCAGCAGTTACTCAACCAGACCAGGGGGGAGTTTGTACGAGCAGTACTTC. Translating it yields CASSYSTRPGGSLYEQYF. V gene TRBV6-5 combines with J gene TRBJ2-7, with a weak D call TRBD1 (7 bases). The CDR3 has 18 residues. The germline V gene has CDR1 MNHEY and CDR2 SVGAGI. Between the trimmed V and J ends, which lost 0 bases and 4 bases, there was a span of 22 bases.

The rearrangement links TRBV18 to TRBJ2-7; tentatively, D is TRBD1 (6 bases). The germline V and J ends were trimmed by 2 bases and 4 bases, with 12 bases remaining between them. Germline CDR1 reads KGHSH; CDR2 reads LQKENI. The CDR3 covers 14 residues. CDR3 in amino acids: CASSPTEDRYEQYF. The CDR3 DNA is TGTGCCAGCTCACCAACTGAGGACAGATACGAGCAGTACTTC.

As to this clonotype: The junction differs from germline at one of its ends, possibly a read error. This chain links TRBV2 with TRBJ1-4; a weak D match, TRBD1 (6 bases). Germline assignment: CDR1 SNHLY and CDR2 FYNNEI. The CDR3 totals 13 residues. The CDR3 sequence: CASTQGVADRIYF. The CDR3 nucleotides are TGTGCCAGCACCCAAGGGGTTGCCGACAGGATCTATTTT.

This chain uses TRBV7-2 with TRBJ1-5; TRBD1 matches at 7 bases. CDR1 and CDR2 from the germline V gene are SGHTA and FQGNSA. The CDR3 is 15 amino acids. V lost 1 base and J lost 3; bases outside the gene matches: 3. In DNA form, the CDR3 reads TGTGCCAGCAGCTTAGTAGGGGGCAACAATCAGCCCCAGCATTTT. Translated, it gives CASSLVGGNNQPQHF. Using reference TRBV7-2 and TRBJ1-5 for the parts outside the CDR3, the full variable domain is GAGVSQSPSNKVTEKGKDVELRCDPISGHTALYWYRQSLGQGLEFLIYFQGNSAPDKSGLPSDRFSAERTGGSVSTLTIQRTQQEDSAVYLCASSLVGGNNQPQHFGDGTRLSIL.

The chain is built from TRBV3-1 and TRBJ2-1; 9 positions agree with TRBD2. The germline gives CDR1 LGHDT, CDR2 YNNKEL (reference sequence). The CDR3 extends over 14 amino acids. Germline trimming cut 2 bases from V and 10 bases from J; bases unmatched to any gene: 6. The CDR3 loop is CASSQLGTSREQFF. The CDR3 bases are TGTGCCAGCAGCCAACTCGGGACTAGCAGGGAGCAGTTCTTC.

The genes are TRBV5-1 and TRBJ2-7, with D uncertain. The germline V and J ends were trimmed by 2 bases and 6 bases, with 15 bases remaining between them. The CDR3 is 14 residues long. Looked up from germline, CDR1 is SGHRS and CDR2 is YFSETQ. This CDR3 reads CASSFDPATVEQYF. The CDR3 DNA reads as TGCGCCAGCAGCTTTGACCCGGCTACGGTCGAGCAGTACTTC.

The CDR3, as DNA: TGTGCCAGCAGCTTAGCGGTCGGGACAGGGGGCAATCAGCCCCAGCATTTT. Translated: CASSLAVGTGGNQPQHF. The chain recombines TRBV7-9 with TRBJ1-5, with 10 bases that match TRBD1. The CDR3 extends over 17 amino acids. With V trimmed by 0 bases and J by 2 bases, 4 bases remained unmatched. The germline V gene encodes CDR1 SEHNR and CDR2 FQNEAQ (reference sequence).

The rearrangement uses TRBV11-2 and TRBJ2-5; 14 bases align to TRBD2. V dropped 5 bases and J dropped 5; count of bases not matched to a gene: 10. The CDR3 loop spans 17 amino acids. Germline CDR1 SGHAT, CDR2 FQNNGV. The CDR3 is CASSTGTSGSGQETQYF. The CDR3 DNA is TGTGCCAGCAGCACCGGGACTAGCGGGAGTGGGCAGGAGACCCAGTACTTC.

This clonotype was picked up one time. This chain uses TRBV7-9 with TRBJ2-5, with 12 positions matching TRBD2. Trimming removed 3 bases from V and 2 bases from J; junction bases left unmatched: 4. Per the germline V gene, CDR1 is SEHNR and CDR2 is FQNEAQ (reference sequence). The CDR3 sequence is 16 residues long. The CDR3 nucleotides are TGTGCCAGCAGCTTTCGGACTAGCGGGGAACAAGAGACCCAGTACTTC. Amino acid sequence: CASSFRTSGEQETQYF.

V usage is TRBV30 and J usage is TRBJ1-1, with D perhaps TRBD1 (6 bases). V dropped 0 bases and J dropped 8 bases, with 13 bases sitting between them. This CDR3 contains 13 residues. Per germline, CDR1 GTSNPN and CDR2 SVGIG (reference sequence). The CDR3 nucleotides are TGTGCCTGGAGTGTAAGAAGGGGGGGAGAAGCTTTCTTT. It codes for CAWSVRRGGEAFF.

The V gene is TRBV3-1, the J gene TRBJ2-5; D perhaps matches TRBD1 (7 bases). The CDR3 length is 14 residues. V was pared by 2 bases and J by 4 bases, with 11 bases between. CDR1 is LGHDT and CDR2 is YNNKEL in the germline V gene (reference sequence). CDR3 loop: CASSQRQGGETQYF. In DNA form, the CDR3 reads TGTGCCAGCAGCCAACGACAGGGAGGAGAGACCCAGTACTTC.

This sequence joins TRBV7-3 and TRBJ2-1; 11 bases fit TRBD2. Unmatched junction bases numbered 10, after V lost 2 bases and J lost 7 bases. The CDR3 sequence is 17 residues long. CDR1 and CDR2 from the germline V gene are SGHTA and FQGTGA. Written as DNA, the CDR3 is TGTGCCAGCAGCTTACAAGGGACTAGCGGTCTAGGAAATGAGCAGTTCTTC. Its translation is CASSLQGTSGLGNEQFF.

The V and J genes are TRBV12-3 or TRBV12-4 and TRBJ1-1, with D tentatively TRBD1 (5 bases). V lost 1 base to trimming and J lost 0 bases, with 9 bases between them. The CDR3 contains 15 residues. CDR3 amino acids: CASSLEQGMNTEAFF. The CDR3 DNA is TGTGCCAGCAGTTTAGAGCAGGGTATGAACACTGAAGCTTTCTTT.

This chain connects TRBV6-5 to TRBJ1-1; 11 bases line up with TRBD1. The CDR3 runs 15 residues. V trimming: 2 bases; J trimming: 4 bases; junction bases outside the gene matches: 3. The V gene's germline CDR1 is MNHEY and CDR2 SVGAGI. CDR3 residues: CASSYQGQGGTEAFF. CDR3 DNA: TGTGCCAGCAGTTACCAGGGACAGGGGGGCACTGAAGCTTTCTTT.

This chain uses TRBV3-1 with TRBJ2-7; tentative D call: TRBD2 (7 bases). This CDR3 comprises 13 residues. CDR1 LGHDT and CDR2 YNNKEL come from the germline V gene (reference sequence). V was pared by 3 bases and J by 13 bases, with 19 bases between. The DNA of the CDR3 is TGTGCCAGCAGCCATAGGGGGGGGCAGGTCCTCTACTTC. Protein product: CASSHRGGQVLYF.

In its sample, this clonotype was seen a few times. The CDR3 DNA sequence: TGCGCCAGCAGCTCAACAGGGGAAGAGACCCAGTACTTC. Protein sequence: CASSSTGEETQYF. V and J are TRBV5-1 and TRBJ2-5; 7 nucleotides line up with TRBD1. The CDR3 totals 13 residues. CDR1 and CDR2 from the germline V gene are SGHRS and YFSETQ. Trimming removed 3 bases from V and 3 bases from J; junction bases left unmatched: 2.

This chain connects TRBV6-6 to TRBJ2-7; the D call may be TRBD1 or TRBD2 (5 bases each). The CDR3 length is 13 residues. Between the trimmed V and J ends, which lost 7 bases and 0 bases, there was a span of 10 bases. The germline V gene encodes CDR1 MNHNY and CDR2 SVGAGI (reference sequence). CDR3 amino acids: CASMGEYSYEQYF. The CDR3 coding sequence is TGTGCCAGCATGGGGGAGTACTCCTACGAGCAGTACTTC.

This CDR3 reads CASSLRASWTEAFF. CDR3 sequence (DNA): TGTGCCAGCTCACTACGGGCCTCGTGGACTGAAGCTTTCTTT. The chain employs TRBV18 and TRBJ1-1; D not resolved. V shed 4 bases and J shed 5 bases, with 14 bases lying between them. The length of the CDR3 is 14 residues. CDR1 and CDR2 (germline): KGHSH, LQKENI.

The chain has TRBV2 and TRBJ1-5; 7 bases fit TRBD1. The germline V gene encodes CDR1 SNHLY and CDR2 FYNNEI. Trimming took 2 bases from V and 5 from J; bases not matched to a gene: 3. This CDR3 is built from 14 residues. CDR3 in amino acids: CASSEQGGDQPQHF. The CDR3, as DNA: TGTGCCAGCAGTGAACAGGGGGGAGATCAGCCCCAGCATTTT.

This sequence joins TRBV19 and TRBJ2-1; D is uncertain. Trimming pared 1 base from V and 0 bases from J, leaving 1 base between. CDR1 is LNHDA and CDR2 is SQIVND in the germline V gene (reference sequence). CDR3 size: 13 residues. The CDR3 bases are TGTGCCAGTAGTATAGGCTCCTACAATGAGCAGTTCTTC. Protein sequence: CASSIGSYNEQFF.

The J gene is TRBJ1-5, the V gene TRBV3-1; 8 nucleotides match TRBD1. Losses at the gene ends were 2 bases for V and 4 bases for J; bases not matched to a gene: 1. Germline V gene lookup returns CDR1 LGHDT and CDR2 YNNKEL (reference sequence). The CDR3 extends over 14 amino acids. The CDR3 loop is CASSQQGANQPQHF. CDR3 DNA: TGTGCCAGCAGCCAACAGGGGGCGAATCAGCCCCAGCATTTT.

The J gene is TRBJ2-5, the V gene TRBV9; TRBD1 matches at 8 bases. The CDR3 contains 15 residues. The V gene end was trimmed by 4 bases and the J gene end by 4 bases; junction bases not matched to a gene: 9. Germline CDR1 is SGDLS and CDR2 is YYNGEE. The CDR3 DNA sequence: TGTGCCAGCAGCCCTGGACAGGGTGAAGGAGAGACCCAGTACTTC. Its translation: CASSPGQGEGETQYF.

The chain employs TRBV6-5 and TRBJ2-7; D perhaps matches TRBD2 (5 bases). The CDR3 runs to 15 residues. CDR1 and CDR2 (germline): MNHEY, SVGAGI. Trimming cost V 6 bases and J 3 bases, with 18 bases left between them. CDR3 bases: TGTGCCAGCAGCCGCGCGGAGGACGAATTCTACGAGCAGTACTTC. Its translation: CASSRAEDEFYEQYF.